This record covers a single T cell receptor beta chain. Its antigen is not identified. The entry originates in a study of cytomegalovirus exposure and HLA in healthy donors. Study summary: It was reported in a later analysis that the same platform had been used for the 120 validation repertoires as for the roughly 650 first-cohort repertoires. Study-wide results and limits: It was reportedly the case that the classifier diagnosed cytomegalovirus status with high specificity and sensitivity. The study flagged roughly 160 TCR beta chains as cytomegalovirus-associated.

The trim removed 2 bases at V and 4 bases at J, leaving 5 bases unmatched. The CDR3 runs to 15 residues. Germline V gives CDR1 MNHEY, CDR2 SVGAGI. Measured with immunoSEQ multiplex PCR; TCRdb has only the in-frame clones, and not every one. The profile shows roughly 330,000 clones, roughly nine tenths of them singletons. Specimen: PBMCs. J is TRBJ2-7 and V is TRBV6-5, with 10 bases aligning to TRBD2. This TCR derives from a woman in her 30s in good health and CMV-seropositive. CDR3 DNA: TGTGCCAGCAGTTACCCGGGACTAGCGTCTTACGAGCAGTACTTC. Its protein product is CASSYPGLASYEQYF.